This T cell receptor (beta chain) was obtained from a study of blood T cell repertoires in COVID-19. Per the study methods: The authors estimated nucleated cell counts from reference gene primer amplification. TCRdb's table, derived via immunoSEQ multiplex PCR, lists solely in-frame clones and lacks some. The V and J calls and clone size were taken over from that table, and D and trimming were inferred from the DNA. The repertoire holds 90,000 to 120,000 clones, roughly 84% seen once, with about 4.2% in the top ten. Sequencing was performed on peripheral blood. The TCR was taken from a human donor in a cohort sampled during active COVID-19.

The CDR3 nucleotides read TGTGCCAGCAGCGCCCAGCGGAGGGGCTACAATGAGCAGTTCTTC. It encodes CASSAQRRGYNEQFF. This chain uses TRBV7-2 with TRBJ2-1; possible D gene TRBD2, 6 bases. The CDR3 length is 15 residues. The V gene lost 5 bases and the J gene lost 3 bases, with 14 bases spanning the gap. Germline loops: CDR1 SGHTA, CDR2 FQGNSA.